These 27 T cell receptor beta chains were all obtained from the same sample, sequenced in a study of T-cell memory formation after mild COVID-19. TCRdb independently ran MiXCR on the 5' RACE reads; one entry per CDR3 protein. Of about 130,000 distinct CDR3 sequences listed, about 6.5% are singletons. The sequenced sample was PBMCs or a T cell subset sorted from them (not recorded which). Source of these receptors: an adult woman who had mild COVID-19 (a few samples of this study predate the infection). Cell type and time point are not known.

This clonotype was detected many times. J is TRBJ2-7 and V is TRBV20-1; D perhaps matches TRBD2 (6 bases). The V gene's germline CDR1 is DFQATT and CDR2 SNEGSKA (reference sequence). Trimming removed 6 bases from V and 7 bases from J, with 22 bases in between. The length of the CDR3 is 14 residues. The CDR3 DNA follows: TGCAGTGCGCTCCGGACTACCGGCCTACGAGAGCAGTACTTC. Encoded protein: CSALRTTGLREQYF.

In this sample, this clonotype turned up many times. The V gene is TRBV29-1, the J gene TRBJ2-7; D is perhaps TRBD2 (6 bases). Deletions cut 4 bases from V and 3 bases from J, with 10 bases between. Germline CDR1 reads SQVTM; CDR2 reads ANQGSEA. There are 12 residues in the CDR3. CDR3 region: CSVVGGGYEQYF. Written as DNA, the CDR3 is TGCAGCGTTGTTGGGGGAGGCTACGAGCAGTACTTC.

This clonotype has just a few counts. A single base separates this from a much larger clone, so it may be a read error. This chain joins TRBV7-2 and TRBJ1-2; no reliable D call. With 2 bases removed from V and 6 bases from J, the gap between germline ends came to 13 bases. Germline lookup yields CDR1 SGHTA and CDR2 FQGNSA. This CDR3 is built from 14 residues. CDR3 coding DNA: TGTGCCAGCAGCTTAAGCCGTGGCGGACATGGCTACACCTTC. This codes for CASSLSRGGHGYTF. The whole variable domain, remainder taken from reference TRBV7-2 and TRBJ1-2, is GAGVSQSPSNKVTEKGKDVELRCDPISGHTALYWYRQSLGQGLEFLIYFQGNSAPDKSGLPSDRFSAERTGGSVSTLTIQRTQQEDSAVYLCASSLSRGGHGYTFGSGTRLTVV.

This clonotype came up many times. The chain joins TRBV29-1 to TRBJ2-7, with D tentatively TRBD2 (5 bases). Germline values: CDR1 SQVTM, CDR2 ANQGSEA. The V gene lost 1 base and the J gene lost 4 bases, with 5 bases spanning the gap. The CDR3 contains 11 residues. This CDR3 is CSVEAGYEQYF. CDR3 bases: TGCAGCGTTGAAGCGGGATACGAGCAGTACTTC.

Only a few counts were recorded for this clonotype. This chain connects TRBV12-3 or TRBV12-4 to TRBJ1-1, with 7 bases lining up with TRBD1. After removal of 5 bases from V and 5 bases from J, the junction contained 8 bases not matched to a gene. The CDR3 length is 14 residues. In nucleotides, the CDR3 is TGTGCCAGCAGTCGCAGGGGGGGTCGGACTGAAGCTTTCTTT. Its translation is CASSRRGGRTEAFF.

In its sample, this clonotype was seen a few times. V gene TRBV3-1 combines with J gene TRBJ1-1, with D perhaps matching TRBD1 (6 bases). In germline, CDR1 is LGHDT, CDR2 YNNKEL (reference sequence). This CDR3 comprises 13 residues. V gave up 5 bases and J gave up 5 bases, with 12 bases separating them. The CDR3 coding sequence is TGTGCCAGCAGCTCCGACAGGCGAACTGAAGCTTTCTTT. Its translation: CASSSDRRTEAFF.

This clonotype was found a few times. Written as DNA, the CDR3 is TGCGCCAGCAGCCTTTATGGGACTAGCGACACAGATACGCAGTATTTT. Amino acids: CASSLYGTSDTDTQYF. The rearrangement uses TRBV5-1 and TRBJ2-3; 10 nucleotides align to TRBD2. This CDR3 is built from 16 residues. Germline V CDR1 and CDR2: SGHRS, YFSETQ. V dropped 4 bases and J dropped 2; count of bases not matched to a gene: 7. Full variable domain (missing parts from reference TRBV5-1 and TRBJ2-3): KAGVTQTPRYLIKTRGQQVTLSCSPISGHRSVSWYQQTPGQGLQFLFEYFSETQRNKGNFPGRFSGRQFSNSRSEMNVSTLELGDSALYLCASSLYGTSDTDTQYFGPGTRLTVL.

This clonotype was seen only a few times. The chain carries TRBV5-4 and TRBJ2-3, with D possibly TRBD2 on 6 matching bases. The germline V gene has CDR1 SGHNT and CDR2 YYREEE (reference sequence). The CDR3 totals 15 residues. The germline V and J ends were trimmed by 0 bases and 4 bases, with 12 bases remaining between them. In DNA form, the CDR3 reads TGTGCCAGCAGCTTGGGGACTACCCACCCAGATACGCAGTATTTT. This translates into CASSLGTTHPDTQYF.

This chain uses TRBV6-6 with TRBJ2-2, with 9 bases matching TRBD2. CDR3 length equals 19 residues. Trimming took 2 bases from V and 1 from J; bases not matched to a gene: 11. CDR1 MNHNY and CDR2 SVGAGI come from the germline V gene (reference sequence). The CDR3, as DNA: TGTGCCAGCAGTTACCCCAGAGCCGCGACTAGCGGGAACACCGGGGAGCTGTTTTTT. Protein: CASSYPRAATSGNTGELFF.

This clonotype was detected only a few times. At one end, the junction sequence differs from germline, possibly due to a read error. The J gene is TRBJ2-5, the V gene TRBV7-7, with 7 bases aligning to TRBD1. The CDR3 spans 14 residues. Germline V gene sequence: CDR1 SSHAT, CDR2 FNYEAQ (reference sequence). The DNA for the CDR3 is TGTGCTAGCAGCCTCGACAGGGCTCAAGAGACCCAGTACTTC. The encoded protein is CASSLDRAQETQYF.

The table lists this clonotype with many counts. The chain joins TRBV5-6 to TRBJ2-2, with no clear D. Trimming shortened V by 2 bases and J by 4 bases, and 0 bases separated the two germline ends. The CDR3 length is 11 residues. Germline CDR1 SGHDT, CDR2 YYEEEE. The DNA for the CDR3 is TGTGCCAGCAGCTTCACCGGGGAGCTGTTTTTT. Its translation: CASSFTGELFF.

This clonotype showed up just a few times. The V call is TRBV5-6, the J call TRBJ1-2, with D unresolved. The CDR3 totals 13 residues. The V gene's germline CDR1 is SGHDT and CDR2 YYEEEE. V gave up 1 base and J gave up 7 bases, with 11 bases separating them. CDR3 bases: TGTGCCAGCAGCTTGAGCAGGCGGCCTGGCTACACCTTC. Protein: CASSLSRRPGYTF.

The rearrangement uses TRBV18 and TRBJ1-1, with D perhaps TRBD1 (6 bases). V gave up 4 bases and J gave up 1 base, with 13 bases separating them. The V gene's germline CDR1 is KGHSH and CDR2 LQKENI. This CDR3 contains 15 residues. CDR3 coding DNA: TGTGCCAGCTCACAGGGCCAGACAGGGAACACTGAAGCTTTCTTT. Protein sequence: CASSQGQTGNTEAFF.

Many counts were recorded for this clonotype. The genes are TRBV5-5 and TRBJ2-7; 8 bases line up with TRBD2. Per the germline V gene, CDR1 is SGHKS and CDR2 is YYEKEE (reference sequence). V was clipped by 2 bases and J by 1 base; unmatched bases: 5. The CDR3 is 15 residues long. The CDR3, as DNA: TGTGCCAGCAGCTTTCTCGGGGGGGATTCCTACGAGCAGTACTTC. This gives the protein CASSFLGGDSYEQYF.

This clonotype has at least ten counts. CDR3 protein: CASSSGGHYNEQFF. The CDR3 DNA reads TGTGCCAGCAGTAGCGGGGGCCACTACAATGAGCAGTTCTTC. The rearrangement uses TRBV25-1 and TRBJ2-1, with 8 bases fitting TRBD2. Germline V gene sequence: CDR1 MGHDK, CDR2 SYGVNS. The CDR3 loop spans 14 amino acids. V lost 5 bases to trimming and J lost 3 bases; unmatched junction nucleotides: 3.

This clonotype was observed a handful of times. This chain uses TRBV15 with TRBJ2-3; the D gene is possibly TRBD1 (6 bases). Trimming took off 2 bases at V and 0 bases at J, with 15 bases between the two ends. Germline CDR1 and CDR2: LNHNV and YYDKDF (reference sequence). This CDR3 region has 17 residues. The CDR3 coding sequence is TGTGCCACCAGCAGACAGGCAGGGGCGACTAGCACAGATACGCAGTATTTT. It encodes CATSRQAGATSTDTQYF.

This clonotype was observed a few times. A read error may produce the germline difference seen at one junction end. The CDR3 reads CASSLVALQEFLHF. DNA of the CDR3: TGTGCCAGCAGCTTAGTGGCCCTACAGGAATTCCTCCACTTC. V and J are TRBV7-9 and TRBJ2-7, with D possibly matching TRBD1 (5 bases). Germline V gene lookup returns CDR1 SEHNR and CDR2 FQNEAQ (reference sequence). There are 14 residues in the CDR3.

The chain employs TRBV3-1 and TRBJ2-2; D is ambiguous. Germline V CDR1 and CDR2: LGHDT, YNNKEL (reference sequence). This CDR3 region has 15 residues. With 10 bases removed from V and 0 bases from J, the gap between germline ends came to 15 bases. CDR3 loop: CATTPASTNTGELFF. DNA of the CDR3: TGTGCCACCACACCAGCGAGTACGAACACCGGGGAGCTGTTTTTT.

This clonotype has a count of ten or more. This chain joins TRBV11-3 and TRBJ2-1; 13 bases agree with TRBD2. Per the germline V gene, CDR1 is SGHNT and CDR2 is YENEEA. This CDR3 has 17 residues. V was pared by 5 bases and J by 3 bases, with 7 bases of the junction left unmatched. CDR3 nucleotide sequence: TGTGCCAGCAGCCTCGGACTAGCGGGAGTGGACTACAATGAGCAGTTCTTC. It specifies CASSLGLAGVDYNEQFF.

The sample holds many counts of this clonotype. The chain carries TRBV19 and TRBJ2-7, with D tentatively TRBD1 (5 bases). Deletions cut 6 bases from V and 0 bases from J, with 18 bases between. CDR3 length: 16 residues. Germline loops: CDR1 LNHDA, CDR2 SQIVND (reference sequence). This CDR3 reads CASSPWGTLLSYEQYF. The CDR3 bases are TGTGCCAGTAGCCCCTGGGGCACCCTCCTCTCCTACGAGCAGTACTTC. The variable domain in full, with the rest retrieved from reference TRBV19 and TRBJ2-7, is DGGITQSPKYLFRKEGQNVTLSCEQNLNHDAMYWYRQDPGQGLRLIYYSQIVNDFQKGDIAEGYSVSREKKESFPLTVTSAQKNPTAFYLCASSPWGTLLSYEQYFGPGTRLTVT.

V and J are TRBV7-9 and TRBJ2-5; TRBD1 or TRBD2 may be the D gene (6 bases each). V lost 2 bases and J 4 bases, leaving 14 bases between the germline ends. From germline, CDR1 is SEHNR and CDR2 FQNEAQ (reference sequence). The CDR3 has 15 amino acids. The CDR3 DNA sequence: TGTGCCAGCAGCTTACCCACAGGGAGGAGAGAGACCCAGTACTTC. It encodes CASSLPTGRRETQYF.

This clonotype has only a few counts. The V and J genes are TRBV30 and TRBJ2-1, with 12 bases matching TRBD2. Trimming cost V 2 bases and J 4 bases; bases outside gene matches: 15. Germline CDR1 reads GTSNPN; CDR2 reads SVGIG (reference sequence). The CDR3 spans 19 residues. The CDR3 DNA reads TGTGCCTGGAGTAAAAGACTAGCGGGAGTTTCTGGTGGGTACAATGAGCAGTTCTTC. Encoded protein: CAWSKRLAGVSGGYNEQFF.

The chain links TRBV12-3 or TRBV12-4 to TRBJ1-4, with 7 bases that match TRBD1. The V segment lost 0 bases and the J segment 5 bases; nucleotides outside the gene matches: 3. The CDR3 sequence is 15 residues long. The CDR3 sequence is CASSLATGINEKLFF. The CDR3 DNA is TGTGCCAGCAGTTTAGCGACAGGGATAAATGAAAAACTGTTTTTT.

The chain has TRBV11-2 and TRBJ2-7, with D unclear. The germline V gene encodes CDR1 SGHAT and CDR2 FQNNGV. The CDR3 sequence is 16 residues long. V was shortened by 1 base and J by 2 bases, with 15 bases between the two germline ends. The CDR3 region is CASSLGPGVTTYEQYF. The CDR3 DNA follows: TGTGCCAGCAGCTTAGGACCCGGTGTGACGACCTACGAGCAGTACTTC.

The J gene is TRBJ2-6, the V gene TRBV25-1; tentatively, D is TRBD1 (6 bases). The CDR3 runs 17 residues. Trimming pared 3 bases from V and 8 bases from J, leaving 20 bases between. Per germline, CDR1 MGHDK and CDR2 SYGVNS. CDR3 bases: TGTGCCAGCAGTGACGTCTATACGACAGGAAAGACCAACGTCCTGACTTTC. It encodes CASSDVYTTGKTNVLTF.

This clonotype was observed many times. This chain connects TRBV6-5 to TRBJ2-1; D gene uncertain. CDR1 MNHEY and CDR2 SVGAGI come from the germline V gene. V lost 4 bases, J lost 0 bases, and 13 bases lay in between. The CDR3 sequence is 16 residues long. The CDR3 loop reads CASSFAVYRSYNEQFF. CDR3 bases: TGTGCCAGCAGTTTCGCAGTCTACCGCTCCTACAATGAGCAGTTCTTC.

This clonotype was seen more than once but under ten times. V usage is TRBV5-1 and J usage is TRBJ2-5, with D possibly TRBD2 on 5 matching bases. CDR1 SGHRS and CDR2 YFSETQ come from the germline V gene. The germline V and J ends were trimmed by 0 bases and 3 bases, with 12 bases remaining between them. The length of the CDR3 is 15 residues. The CDR3 DNA follows: TGCGCCAGCAGCTTGGCCCCTAGCAGAGAAGAGACCCAGTACTTC. This codes for CASSLAPSREETQYF.